The 17 T cell receptor beta chains presented below share a single source sample, sequenced in a study of monozygotic twins with cystic fibrosis. TCRdb keeps only in-frame clones here, not all; method: immunoSEQ multiplex PCR. The sample contains around 35,000 clones, around 82% of which appear only once. The sequenced material came from blood. These TCRs come from a girl aged 2 to 9 with cystic fibrosis.

The V and J genes are TRBV6-5 and TRBJ2-1; D gene uncertain. Trimming cost V 2 bases and J 8 bases, with 4 bases left between them. Germline V gives CDR1 MNHEY, CDR2 SVGAGI. CDR3 length: 11 residues. CDR3 residues: CASSYGDEQFF. DNA of the CDR3: TGTGCCAGCAGTTACGGGGATGAGCAGTTCTTC.

The chain uses TRBV6-5 and TRBJ2-7, with 7 positions matching TRBD1. V was pared by 6 bases and J by 3 bases, with 8 bases of the junction left unmatched. From germline, CDR1 is MNHEY and CDR2 SVGAGI. The CDR3 sequence is 14 residues long. CDR3 loop: CASRYSGTVYEQYF. The CDR3 DNA sequence: TGTGCCAGCAGGTATTCCGGGACAGTCTACGAGCAGTACTTC.

The rearrangement links TRBV4-1 to TRBJ2-1, with TRBD2 identical over 7 bases. The CDR3 extends over 14 amino acids. V lost 0 bases, J lost 8 bases, and 4 bases stayed unmatched. Germline assignment: CDR1 MGHRA and CDR2 YSYEKL. The CDR3 protein is CASSQDREGYEQFF. The CDR3 nucleotides are TGCGCCAGCAGCCAAGATAGGGAGGGTTATGAGCAGTTCTTC.

The chain is built from TRBV5-1 and TRBJ1-2, with D possibly being TRBD1 (5 bases). Per the germline V gene, CDR1 is SGHRS and CDR2 is YFSETQ. V dropped 0 bases and J dropped 3 bases, with 12 bases sitting between them. The CDR3 length is 15 residues. CDR3 DNA sequence: TGCGCCAGCAGCTTGGCGGTGGGGCGGGACTATGGCTACACCTTC. This codes for CASSLAVGRDYGYTF.

This chain uses TRBV6-1 with TRBJ1-2, with 9 nucleotides matching TRBD1. Trimming removed 6 bases from V and 7 bases from J; junction bases left unmatched: 6. CDR3 size: 13 residues. CDR1 and CDR2 (germline): MNHNS, SASEGT. The CDR3 here is CASRGGQGIGYTF. CDR3 sequence (DNA): TGTGCCAGCAGGGGGGGACAGGGAATTGGCTACACCTTC.

This chain links TRBV1 with TRBJ2-2; the DNA was not used to check the table's D call, TRBD1. TRBV1 is marked as a pseudogene. The CDR3 sequence is 17 residues long. The CDR3, as DNA: TGCACCAGCAGCCAAGATGGGGGCGAGGGGGCCACCGGGGAGCTGTTTTTT. This translates into CTSSQDGGEGATGELFF.

A single count supports this clone. This chain uses TRBV6-5 with TRBJ2-1; tentative D call: TRBD2 (6 bases). Per the germline V gene, CDR1 is MNHEY and CDR2 is SVGAGI. The CDR3 is made up of 13 amino acids. The V gene lost 1 base and the J gene lost 7 bases, with 8 bases spanning the gap. The CDR3 is CASSYWGVNEQFF. The CDR3 region has the DNA TGTGCCAGCAGTTACTGGGGGGTAAATGAGCAGTTCTTC.

The V and J genes are TRBV5-4 and TRBJ1-1, with TRBD1 matching 7 bases. The CDR3 length is 15 residues. J was trimmed by 4 bases and V by 3 bases; bases with no gene match: 9. Germline CDR1 reads SGHNT; CDR2 reads YYREEE (reference sequence). The CDR3 DNA sequence: TGTGCCAGCAGCTCTCAACCCCGGGACAGCACTGAAGCTTTCTTT. The encoded protein is CASSSQPRDSTEAFF.

The rearrangement links TRBV30 to TRBJ2-3, with no clear D. The length of the CDR3 is 13 residues. V was trimmed by 2 bases and J by 2 bases, leaving 8 bases between them. Germline assignment: CDR1 GTSNPN and CDR2 SVGIG (reference sequence). CDR3 bases: TGTGCCTGGAGTCTTCATCTCACAGATACGCAGTATTTT. Encoded protein: CAWSLHLTDTQYF.

The chain uses TRBV7-2 and TRBJ2-1, with TRBD2 as a possible D gene (5 bases). The germline gives CDR1 SGHTA, CDR2 FQGNSA. The CDR3 totals 15 residues. V was clipped by 1 base and J by 6 bases, with 13 bases between them. Here the CDR3 reads CASSLGTRNLNEQFF. The DNA of the CDR3 is TGTGCCAGCAGCTTAGGCACTAGGAACCTCAATGAGCAGTTCTTC.

The V gene is TRBV2, the J gene TRBJ2-6; the match to TRBD1 covers 7 bases. The CDR3 extends over 15 amino acids. CDR1 and CDR2 (germline): SNHLY, FYNNEI. V shed 6 bases, J shed 6 bases, and the junction held 8 bases outside the gene matches. CDR3 coding DNA: TGTGCCAGCAGGGTAACAGGGGTTGAGGCCAACGTCCTGACTTTC. It encodes CASRVTGVEANVLTF.

This clone showed up just once. J is TRBJ2-7 and V is TRBV6-1, with 8 bases fitting TRBD1. This CDR3 spans 14 amino acids. V dropped 3 bases and J dropped 0; count of bases not matched to a gene: 1. Per the germline V gene, CDR1 is MNHNS and CDR2 is SASEGT. The CDR3 reads CASSDRGRSYEQYF. Written as DNA, the CDR3 is TGTGCCAGCAGTGACAGGGGGCGCTCCTACGAGCAGTACTTC.

V gene TRBV7-3 combines with J gene TRBJ1-2; 8 bases are a match to TRBD1. The J segment lost 2 bases and the V segment lost 2 bases, leaving 1 base of the junction unmatched. The CDR3 covers 14 residues. In germline, CDR1 is SGHTA, CDR2 FQGTGA. The DNA of the CDR3 is TGTGCCAGCAGCTTACGGGACAGGAACTATGGCTACACCTTC. Protein: CASSLRDRNYGYTF.

V usage is TRBV5-4 and J usage is TRBJ2-5; either TRBD1 or TRBD2 may fit D (5 bases each). Deletions cut 0 bases from V and 3 bases from J, with 6 bases between. The CDR3 totals 13 residues. Germline loops: CDR1 SGHNT, CDR2 YYREEE (reference sequence). The CDR3 loop is CASSLGGKETQYF. CDR3 DNA: TGTGCCAGCAGCTTGGGGGGGAAAGAGACCCAGTACTTC.

This clone was observed once. V and J are TRBV7-2 and TRBJ2-3, with TRBD2 matching 11 bases. Trimming cost V 1 base and J 6 bases; bases outside gene matches: 6. CDR1 and CDR2 from the germline V gene are SGHTA and FQGNSA. The CDR3 extends over 16 amino acids. The CDR3 reads CASSLELAGVRDTQYF. The CDR3 DNA sequence: TGTGCCAGCAGCTTAGAACTAGCGGGAGTTCGGGATACGCAGTATTTT.

This clone was seen only a few times. The V and J genes are TRBV25-1 and TRBJ1-1, with D possibly matching TRBD1 (6 bases). Germline-derived CDR1 and CDR2 are MGHDK and SYGVNS. This CDR3 has 13 amino acids. The V gene lost 7 bases and the J gene lost 7 bases, with 16 bases spanning the gap. The CDR3 here is CASTDGGGLEAFF. CDR3 bases: TGTGCCAGCACAGACGGGGGGGGCCTTGAAGCTTTCTTT.

The chain carries TRBV5-1 and TRBJ1-6; the match to TRBD1 covers 10 bases. Germline lookup yields CDR1 SGHRS and CDR2 YFSETQ. This CDR3 comprises 15 residues. The junction had 3 bases not matched to a gene; V was cut back by 0 bases and J by 9 bases. The CDR3 nucleotides are TGCGCCAGCAGCTTGGCCCGGGACAGGGGTTCACCCCTCCACTTT. Protein product: CASSLARDRGSPLHF.